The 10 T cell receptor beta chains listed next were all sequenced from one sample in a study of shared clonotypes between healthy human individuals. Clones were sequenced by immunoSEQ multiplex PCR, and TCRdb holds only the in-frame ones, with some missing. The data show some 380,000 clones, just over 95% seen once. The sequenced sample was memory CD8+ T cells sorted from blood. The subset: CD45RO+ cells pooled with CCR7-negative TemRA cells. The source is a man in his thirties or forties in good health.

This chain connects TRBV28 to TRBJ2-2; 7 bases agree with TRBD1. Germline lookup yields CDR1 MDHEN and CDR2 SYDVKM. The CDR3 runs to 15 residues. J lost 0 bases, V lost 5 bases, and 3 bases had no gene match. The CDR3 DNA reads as TGTGCCAGCAGTGTGACAGGGACGAACACCGGGGAGCTGTTTTTT. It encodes CASSVTGTNTGELFF.

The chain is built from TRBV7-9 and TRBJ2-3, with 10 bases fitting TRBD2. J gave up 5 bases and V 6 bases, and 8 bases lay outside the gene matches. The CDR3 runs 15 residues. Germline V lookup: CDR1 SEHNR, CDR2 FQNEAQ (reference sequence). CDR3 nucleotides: TGTGCCAGCAGTCGAGCGGGAGGGCGGGGAGATACGCAGTATTTT. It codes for CASSRAGGRGDTQYF.

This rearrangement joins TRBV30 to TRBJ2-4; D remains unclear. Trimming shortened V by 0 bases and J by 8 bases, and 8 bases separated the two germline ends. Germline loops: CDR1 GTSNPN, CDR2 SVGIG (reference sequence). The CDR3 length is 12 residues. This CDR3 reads CAWSVSWDIQYF. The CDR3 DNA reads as TGTGCCTGGAGTGTATCATGGGACATTCAGTACTTC.

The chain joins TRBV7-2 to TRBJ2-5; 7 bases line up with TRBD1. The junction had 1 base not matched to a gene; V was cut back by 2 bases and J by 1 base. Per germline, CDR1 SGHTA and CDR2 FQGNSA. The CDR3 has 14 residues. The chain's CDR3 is CASSLWDSQETQYF. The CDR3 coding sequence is TGTGCCAGCAGCTTATGGGACAGCCAAGAGACCCAGTACTTC.

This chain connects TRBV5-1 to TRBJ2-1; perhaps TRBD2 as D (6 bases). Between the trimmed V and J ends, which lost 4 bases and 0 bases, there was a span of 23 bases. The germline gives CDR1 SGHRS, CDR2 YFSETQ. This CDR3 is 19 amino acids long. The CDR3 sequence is CASSLRDFLPRSSYNEQFF. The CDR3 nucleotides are TGCGCCAGCAGCCTCCGGGACTTTCTTCCAAGGAGCTCCTACAATGAGCAGTTCTTC.

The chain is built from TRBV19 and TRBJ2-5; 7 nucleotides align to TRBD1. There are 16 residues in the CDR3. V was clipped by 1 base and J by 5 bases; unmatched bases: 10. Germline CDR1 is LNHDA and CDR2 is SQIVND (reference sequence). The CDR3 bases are TGTGCCAGTAGTATAGCGTCTAGGGGGCGCGGGGAGACCCAGTACTTC. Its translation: CASSIASRGRGETQYF.

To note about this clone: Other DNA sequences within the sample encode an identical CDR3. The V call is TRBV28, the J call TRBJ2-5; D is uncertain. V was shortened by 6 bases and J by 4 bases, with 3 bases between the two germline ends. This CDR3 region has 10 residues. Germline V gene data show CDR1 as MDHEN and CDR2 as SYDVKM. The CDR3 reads CASRRETQYF. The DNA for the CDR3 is TGTGCCAGCAGAAGAGAGACCCAGTACTTC.

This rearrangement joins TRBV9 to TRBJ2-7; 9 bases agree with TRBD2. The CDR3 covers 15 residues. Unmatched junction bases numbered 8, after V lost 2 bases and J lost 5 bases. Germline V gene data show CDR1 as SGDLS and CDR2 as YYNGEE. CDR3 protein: CASSVMSSGDDEQYF. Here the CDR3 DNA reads TGTGCCAGCAGCGTTATGTCTAGCGGGGACGACGAGCAGTACTTC.

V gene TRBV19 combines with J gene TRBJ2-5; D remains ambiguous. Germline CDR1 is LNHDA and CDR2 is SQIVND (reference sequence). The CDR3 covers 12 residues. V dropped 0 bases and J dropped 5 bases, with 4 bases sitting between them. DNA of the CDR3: TGTGCCAGTAGTATAGATCGGGAGACCCAGTACTTC. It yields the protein CASSIDRETQYF.

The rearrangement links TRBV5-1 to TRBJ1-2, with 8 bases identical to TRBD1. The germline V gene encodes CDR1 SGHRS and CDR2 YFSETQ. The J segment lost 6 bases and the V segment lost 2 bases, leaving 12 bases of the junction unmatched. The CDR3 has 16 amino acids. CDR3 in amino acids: CASSFRTGTSPDGYTF. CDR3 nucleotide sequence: TGCGCCAGCAGCTTTAGGACAGGGACATCGCCCGATGGCTACACCTTC.